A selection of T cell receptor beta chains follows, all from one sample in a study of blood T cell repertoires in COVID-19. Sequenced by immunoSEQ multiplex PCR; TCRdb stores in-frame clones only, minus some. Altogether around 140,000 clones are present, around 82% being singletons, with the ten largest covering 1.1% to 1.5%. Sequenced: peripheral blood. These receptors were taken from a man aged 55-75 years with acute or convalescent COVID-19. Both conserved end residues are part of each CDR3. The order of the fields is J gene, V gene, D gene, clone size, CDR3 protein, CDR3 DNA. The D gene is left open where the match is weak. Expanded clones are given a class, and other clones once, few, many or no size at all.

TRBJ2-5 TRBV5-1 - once CASRGGTDQETQYF TGCGCCAGCAGAGGCGGGACGGATCAAGAGACCCAGTACTTC
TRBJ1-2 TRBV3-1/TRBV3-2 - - CASSQDPGVYGYTF TGTGCCAGCAGCCAAGATCCAGGGGTCTATGGCTACACCTTC
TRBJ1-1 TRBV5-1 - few CASSLDSSNTEAFF TGCGCCAGCAGCTTGGACTCCTCAAACACTGAAGCTTTCTTT
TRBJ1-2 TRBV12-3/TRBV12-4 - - CASSFSSYGYTF TGTGCCAGCAGTTTTAGTTCCTATGGCTACACCTTC
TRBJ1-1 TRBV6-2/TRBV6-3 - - CASSYAPGTVNTEAFF TGTGCCAGCAGTTACGCCCCGGGAACGGTGAACACTGAAGCTTTCTTT
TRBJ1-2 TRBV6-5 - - CASTARVHYGYTF TGTGCCAGCACAGCGAGGGTGCACTATGGCTACACCTTC
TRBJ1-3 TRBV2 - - CASSEVGSGEGASGNTIYF TGTGCCAGCAGTGAAGTAGGGTCTGGAGAGGGAGCCTCTGGAAACACCATATATTTT
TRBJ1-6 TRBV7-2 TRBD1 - CASSLGVRGDPGPLHF TGTGCCAGCAGCTTAGGTGTCAGGGGGGACCCAGGGCCCCTCCACTTT
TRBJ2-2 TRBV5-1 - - CASSLSGTSNTGELFF TGCGCCAGCAGTTTGTCCGGGACAAGCAACACCGGGGAGCTGTTTTTT
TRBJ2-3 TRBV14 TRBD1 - CASSQGTASTDTQYF TGTGCCAGCAGCCAGGGGACAGCTAGCACAGATACGCAGTATTTT
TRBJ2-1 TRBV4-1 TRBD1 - CASSPTGTYYNEQFF TGCGCCAGCAGCCCGACAGGGACCTACTACAATGAGCAGTTCTTC
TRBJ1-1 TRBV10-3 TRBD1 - CAISGRDRGVNTEAFF TGTGCCATCAGTGGCCGGGACAGGGGAGTGAACACTGAAGCTTTCTTT
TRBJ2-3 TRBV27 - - CASSLSLPQDWTDTQYF TGTGCCAGCAGTTTGTCTCTACCCCAGGACTGGACAGATACGCAGTATTTT
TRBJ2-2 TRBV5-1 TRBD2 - CASSLVTSANTGELFF TGCGCCAGCAGCTTGGTGACTAGCGCGAACACCGGGGAGCTGTTTTTT
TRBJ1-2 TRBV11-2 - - CASSLDRVDYGYTF TGTGCCAGCAGCTTAGACAGGGTTGACTATGGCTACACCTTC
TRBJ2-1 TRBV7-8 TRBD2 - CASNRAGGAGEQFF TGTGCCAGCAATAGGGCGGGGGGGGCCGGTGAGCAGTTCTTC
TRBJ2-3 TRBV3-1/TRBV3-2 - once CASSQDRLAEDTQYF TGTGCCAGCAGCCAAGATCGCCTGGCGGAGGATACGCAGTATTTT
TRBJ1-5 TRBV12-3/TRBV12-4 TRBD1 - CASMTGVGQPQHF TGTGCCAGCATGACAGGGGTTGGTCAGCCCCAGCATTTT
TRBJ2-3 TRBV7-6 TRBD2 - CASSSTTSGGRWDTQYF TGTGCCAGCAGCTCAACCACTAGCGGGGGCCGGTGGGATACGCAGTATTTT
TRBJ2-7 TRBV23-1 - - CASSQSAQGQDEQYF TGCGCCAGCAGTCAATCGGCACAGGGTCAAGACGAGCAGTACTTC